The 10 T cell receptor beta chains below all came from one sample that was sequenced in a study of T cells in Graves' hyperthyroidism and ophthalmopathy. Template material for amplifying TCR beta CDR3 regions consisted of RNA transcripts. TCR CDR3 regions were first amplified by RT-PCR with HTBI primers. Using its own MiXCR run on the multiplex PCR reads, TCRdb lists one record per CDR3 protein. The sample yields over 500,000 distinct CDR3 sequences, around 15% seen once. Source material: blood. The receptor set was obtained from a woman aged 25 to 45 with Graves' ophthalmopathy.

V gene TRBV2 combines with J gene TRBJ1-5, with TRBD1 as a possible D gene (5 bases). Germline lookup yields CDR1 SNHLY and CDR2 FYNNEI. V gave up 7 bases and J gave up 6 bases, with 22 bases separating them. The CDR3 length is 16 residues. The CDR3 nucleotides read TGTGCCAGCAATACCCAGGGCTCCGTGGGCGGTCAGCCCCAGCATTTT. Residues: CASNTQGSVGGQPQHF.

This clonotype has a count of ten or more. The rearrangement links TRBV11-3 to TRBJ1-1, with a tentative D call TRBD1 (5 bases). The CDR3 runs 16 residues. Germline CDR1 SGHNT, CDR2 YENEEA. V gave up 1 base and J gave up 3 bases, with 15 bases separating them. The CDR3 DNA is TGTGCCAGCAGCTTAGCTTTCGGGGGTGGTGACACTGAAGCTTTCTTT. This sequence encodes CASSLAFGGGDTEAFF. Using reference TRBV11-3 and TRBJ1-1 for the parts outside the CDR3, the full variable domain is EAGVVQSPRYKIIEKKQPVAFWCNPISGHNTLYWYLQNLGQGPELLIRYENEEAVDDSQLPKDRFSAERLKGVDSTLKIQPAELGDSAVYLCASSLAFGGGDTEAFFGQGTRLTVV.

This clonotype was seen repeatedly, ten times or more. The rearrangement uses TRBV28 and TRBJ1-5; 8 bases agree with TRBD1. The V and J ends lost 6 bases and 14 bases, in that order; junction bases with no gene match: 12. CDR3 length: 13 residues. The germline CDR1 and CDR2 sequences are MDHEN and SYDVKM. Here the CDR3 reads CASSPPGTGGEHF. CDR3 in DNA: TGTGCCAGCAGCCCTCCTGGCACAGGGGGTGAGCATTTT. The variable domain in full, completed from reference TRBV28 and TRBJ1-5, reads DVKVTQSSRYLVKRTGEKVFLECVQDMDHENMFWYRQDPGLGLRLIYFSYDVKMKEKGDIPEGYSVSREKKERFSLILESASTNQTSMYLCASSPPGTGGEHFGDGTRLSIL.

There are many counts of this clonotype. The chain is built from TRBV2 and TRBJ1-5; 9 bases align to TRBD1. V shed 7 bases and J 0 bases; nucleotides not matched to a gene: 10. The CDR3 extends over 17 amino acids. Germline CDR1 SNHLY, CDR2 FYNNEI. The CDR3, as DNA: TGTGCCAGCAACGGACAGGGGACTCCTAATAGCAATCAGCCCCAGCATTTT. The encoded protein is CASNGQGTPNSNQPQHF. The full variable domain, with the rest looked up from reference TRBV2 and TRBJ1-5, is EPEVTQTPSHQVTQMGQEVILRCVPISNHLYFYWYRQILGQKVEFLVSFYNNEISEKSEIFDDQFSVERPDGSNFTLKIRSTKLEDSAMYFCASNGQGTPNSNQPQHFGDGTRLSIL.

This chain links TRBV27 with TRBJ2-1; 7 bases are a match to TRBD1. The germline gives CDR1 MNHEY, CDR2 SMNVEV (reference sequence). There are 15 residues in the CDR3. V was clipped by 5 bases and J by 7 bases; unmatched bases: 11. In DNA, the CDR3 is TGTGCCAGCAGTCTTTCGACAGGGTTTTGGAATGAGCAGTTCTTC. The encoded protein is CASSLSTGFWNEQFF.

Ten or more counts support this clonotype. The rearrangement links TRBV20-1 to TRBJ2-7; the match to TRBD2 covers 7 bases. In germline, CDR1 is DFQATT, CDR2 SNEGSKA (reference sequence). The CDR3 is 12 amino acids. With V trimmed by 6 bases and J by 7 bases, 9 bases remained unmatched. The DNA of the CDR3 is TGCAGTGCGATAAGCGGGACTGGGGAGCAGTACTTC. It translates to CSAISGTGEQYF.

In its sample, this clonotype was seen many times. The rearrangement joins TRBV3-1 to TRBJ2-3; a weak D match, TRBD2 (5 bases). Germline CDR1 is LGHDT and CDR2 is YNNKEL (reference sequence). Deletions cut 0 bases from V and 1 base from J, with 8 bases between. This CDR3 comprises 15 residues. The DNA for the CDR3 is TGTGCCAGCAGCCAAGATGTGGAGGGCACAGATACGCAGTATTTT. Amino acid sequence: CASSQDVEGTDTQYF.

Ten or more counts support this clonotype. The gene calls are TRBV3-1 and TRBJ1-4; D is perhaps TRBD1 (5 bases). Germline CDR1 LGHDT, CDR2 YNNKEL (reference sequence). The CDR3 runs 16 residues. The V gene lost 0 bases and the J gene lost 8 bases, with 16 bases spanning the gap. The CDR3 DNA is TGTGCCAGCAGCCAAGATGTGGGCAGGGCGGCGGAAAAACTGTTTTTT. The encoded protein is CASSQDVGRAAEKLFF. Together with reference TRBV3-1 and TRBJ1-4, the CDR3 gives the full variable domain: DTAVSQTPKYLVTQMGNDKSIKCEQNLGHDTMYWYKQDSKKFLKIMFSYNNKELIINETVPNRFSPKSPDKAHLNLHINSLELGDSAVYFCASSQDVGRAAEKLFFGSGTQLSVL.

V and J are TRBV10-3 and TRBJ2-7, with D tentatively TRBD1 (6 bases). The CDR3 has 14 residues. Germline CDR1 reads ENHRY; CDR2 reads SYGVKD. The ends were cut back, 4 bases at V and 0 bases at J, with 10 bases in the middle. The CDR3 DNA sequence: TGTGCCATCAGTGGTTGGGACACCTCCTACGAGCAGTACTTC. Its protein product is CAISGWDTSYEQYF.

This clonotype was seen repeatedly, ten times or more. The chain recombines TRBV7-9 with TRBJ2-1; a weak D match, TRBD1 (7 bases). CDR3 length: 15 residues. V lost 8 bases, J lost 1 base, and 15 bases lay in between. Germline V gene lookup returns CDR1 SEHNR and CDR2 FQNEAQ (reference sequence). The DNA for the CDR3 is TGTGCCAGCGATGCGCGGGACAGATCCTACAATGAGCAGTTCTTC. This codes for CASDARDRSYNEQFF.